Presented here are 30 T cell receptor beta chains from one specimen sequenced in a study of OX40 agonist ivuxolimab in advanced cancers. The method was immunoSEQ multiplex PCR; TCRdb's version includes in-frame clones alone and lacks a portion of them. The table records approximately 15,000 clones, approximately 60% of them present only once. The input for sequencing was CD4+ or CD8+ T cells sorted from blood, taken in a trial of the OX40 agonist ivuxolimab. The receptors derive from an adult with an advanced solid tumor such as melanoma, head and neck, liver or kidney cancer.

The chain employs TRBV27 and TRBJ2-2; possibly TRBD1 or TRBD2 for D (6 bases each). CDR1 is MNHEY, CDR2 SMNVEV, per germline (reference sequence). The germline V and J ends were trimmed by 0 bases and 7 bases, with 18 bases remaining between them. The CDR3 sequence is 17 residues long. DNA of the CDR3: TGTGCCAGCAGTTTATCGGAGGGGGGCCCCCCCGGCGGGGAGCTGTTTTTT. It codes for CASSLSEGGPPGGELFF.

The V gene is TRBV7-9, the J gene TRBJ2-2; TRBD1 agrees at 10 bases. V shed 3 bases, J shed 5 bases, and the junction held 9 bases outside the gene matches. The CDR3 consists of 17 residues. Germline CDR1 and CDR2: SEHNR and FQNEAQ (reference sequence). The CDR3 loop reads CASSLGMGQGYTGELFF. The DNA of the CDR3 is TGTGCCAGCAGCTTGGGAATGGGACAGGGGTATACCGGGGAGCTGTTTTTT. The full variable domain, with the rest looked up from reference TRBV7-9 and TRBJ2-2, is DTGVSQNPRHKITKRGQNVTFRCDPISEHNRLYWYRQTLGQGPEFLTYFQNEAQLEKSRLLSDRFSAERPKGSFSTLEIQRTEQGDSAMYLCASSLGMGQGYTGELFFGEGSRLTVL.

The CDR3 here is CASSSHNMPYEQYF. CDR3 nucleotides: TGTGCCAGCAGTTCTCATAACATGCCCTACGAGCAGTACTTC. The chain uses TRBV6-6 and TRBJ2-7; D not resolved. V lost 4 bases and J lost 2, with 12 bases in between. CDR1 is MNHNY, CDR2 SVGAGI, per germline (reference sequence). This CDR3 spans 14 amino acids.

The chain recombines TRBV7-8 with TRBJ2-7; TRBD1 agrees at 9 bases. Per the germline V gene, CDR1 is SGHVS and CDR2 is FQNEAQ. The CDR3 covers 15 residues. Trimming took 1 base from V and 4 from J; bases not matched to a gene: 5. CDR3 loop: CASSLEGQGLYEQYF. The CDR3, as DNA: TGTGCCAGCAGCTTAGAGGGACAGGGCCTATACGAGCAGTACTTC.

The V call is TRBV27, the J call TRBJ2-3, with D perhaps TRBD2 (6 bases). The CDR3 contains 16 residues. Looked up from germline, CDR1 is MNHEY and CDR2 is SMNVEV (reference sequence). The ends were cut back, 5 bases at V and 8 bases at J, with 23 bases in the middle. Here the CDR3 DNA reads TGTGCCAGCAGTAGCCTCCGGGACTTGACGAGCGGTACGCAGTATTTT. Translated: CASSSLRDLTSGTQYF.

The rearrangement uses TRBV9 and TRBJ2-1, with 7 bases that match TRBD2. The V and J ends lost 4 bases and 4 bases, in that order; junction bases with no gene match: 8. The CDR3 is made up of 15 amino acids. The V gene's germline CDR1 is SGDLS and CDR2 YYNGEE. This CDR3 reads CASSSEGGGYNEQFF. The DNA for the CDR3 is TGTGCCAGCAGCTCAGAGGGCGGGGGATACAATGAGCAGTTCTTC.

Concerning this clone: One end of the junction varies from germline; a read error may be responsible. The chain has TRBV6-5 and TRBJ1-1; D gene uncertain. This CDR3 has 13 amino acids. In germline, CDR1 is MNHEY, CDR2 SVGAGI. DNA for the CDR3: TGTGCCACCAGTGATGGGAGGAACACTGAAGCTTTCTTT. It translates to CATSDGRNTEAFF.

In this sample, this clone turned up once. The rearrangement uses TRBV6-9 and TRBJ2-2; D is perhaps TRBD2 (6 bases). V was pared by 6 bases and J by 0 bases, with 14 bases between. Germline CDR1 reads MNHGY; CDR2 reads SVAAGI. The CDR3 is 16 amino acids. As DNA, the CDR3 is TGTGCCAGCAGGAATCTAGCGATAGCGAACACCGGGGAGCTGTTTTTT. Translating gives CASRNLAIANTGELFF.

The chain combines TRBV6-5 with TRBJ2-1; 7 bases are shared with TRBD1. CDR3 length: 11 residues. Unmatched junction bases numbered 3, after V lost 6 bases and J lost 10 bases. The germline CDR1 and CDR2 sequences are MNHEY and SVGAGI. CDR3 protein: CASSTGEEQFF. The CDR3 DNA sequence: TGTGCCAGCAGCACAGGGGAAGAGCAGTTCTTC.

This sequence joins TRBV7-3 and TRBJ2-5, with 9 bases matching TRBD1. Germline loops: CDR1 SGHTA, CDR2 FQGTGA. After removal of 2 bases from V and 5 bases from J, the junction contained 9 bases not matched to a gene. The CDR3 extends over 16 amino acids. This CDR3 reads CASSLGDRVGSETQYF. The CDR3, as DNA: TGTGCCAGCAGCTTAGGGGACAGGGTCGGGTCGGAGACCCAGTACTTC. Drawing the rest from reference TRBV7-3 and TRBJ2-5, the complete variable domain is GAGVSQTPSNKVTEKGKYVELRCDPISGHTALYWYRQSLGQGPEFLIYFQGTGAADDSGLPNDRFFAVRPEGSVSTLKIQRTERGDSAVYLCASSLGDRVGSETQYFGPGTRLLVL.

The chain links TRBV10-1 to TRBJ2-1, with TRBD2 identical over 9 bases. Trimming took 10 bases from V and 3 from J; bases not matched to a gene: 7. This CDR3 contains 14 residues. Germline values: CDR1 WNHNN, CDR2 SYGVQD (reference sequence). DNA of the CDR3: TGCGCCACTTCTAGCGGGGATTTCTACAATGAGCAGTTCTTC. This translates into CATSSGDFYNEQFF.

The chain links TRBV2 to TRBJ2-7; D ambiguous. The length of the CDR3 is 13 residues. Trimming removed 0 bases at V and 3 bases at J, with 6 bases between. CDR1 SNHLY and CDR2 FYNNEI come from the germline V gene. The CDR3 loop is CASSEAGYYEQYF. The CDR3 DNA is TGTGCCAGCAGTGAAGCCGGATACTACGAGCAGTACTTC.

The rearrangement links TRBV19 to TRBJ1-5; 7 bases align to TRBD1. The CDR3 extends over 12 amino acids. With 6 bases clipped from V and 7 bases from J, the junction kept 3 bases outside the gene matches. CDR1 is LNHDA and CDR2 is SQIVND in the germline V gene (reference sequence). CDR3 sequence (DNA): TGTGCCAGTAGAACAGGGGCCCAGCCCCAGCATTTT. It specifies CASRTGAQPQHF.

In its sample, this clone ranks as large. The chain combines TRBV19 with TRBJ1-2, with D tentatively TRBD1 (6 bases). Per the germline V gene, CDR1 is LNHDA and CDR2 is SQIVND (reference sequence). V gave up 2 bases and J gave up 2 bases, with 12 bases separating them. This CDR3 contains 15 residues. CDR3 protein: CASSIFQGQNYGYTF. The DNA for the CDR3 is TGTGCCAGTAGTATATTCCAGGGGCAAAACTATGGCTACACCTTC.

The rearrangement links TRBV5-5 to TRBJ2-7; no clear D gene. V was clipped by 2 bases and J by 2 bases, with 8 bases between them. The CDR3 has 13 residues. Germline V lookup: CDR1 SGHKS, CDR2 YYEKEE (reference sequence). The CDR3 region is CASSFGGPYEQYF. CDR3 nucleotide sequence: TGTGCCAGCAGCTTTGGTGGCCCCTACGAGCAGTACTTC.

In this sample, this clone is medium-sized. The V call is TRBV13, the J call TRBJ2-2; a possible D gene is TRBD1 (5 bases). Looked up from germline, CDR1 is PRHDT and CDR2 is FYEKMQ (reference sequence). The CDR3 consists of 14 residues. With 10 bases removed from V and 6 bases from J, the gap between germline ends came to 18 bases. This CDR3 reads CATDLAQGAGELFF. CDR3 coding DNA: TGTGCCACCGACCTTGCCCAGGGTGCCGGGGAGCTGTTTTTT.

This CDR3 reads CASSVGDTVYGYTF. In DNA, the CDR3 is TGTGCCAGCAGCGTAGGTGACACTGTCTATGGCTACACCTTC. The gene calls are TRBV9 and TRBJ1-2, with D unclear. V shed 0 bases and J shed 4 bases, with 10 bases lying between them. This CDR3 comprises 14 residues. Germline lookup yields CDR1 SGDLS and CDR2 YYNGEE.

A word on this clone: Mismatch with germline at one junction end may stem from a read error. This chain connects TRBV14 to TRBJ2-2; a possible D gene is TRBD2 (6 bases). This CDR3 has 17 amino acids. Per germline, CDR1 SGHDN and CDR2 FVKESK. CDR3 protein: CASSQNPPGRRRRGAVF. The CDR3, as DNA: TGTGCCAGCAGCCAAAATCCCCCGGGACGACGGCGGCGGGGAGCTGTTTTT.

The chain recombines TRBV5-6 with TRBJ1-2; D perhaps matches TRBD1 (6 bases). The germline V gene encodes CDR1 SGHDT and CDR2 YYEEEE. Trimming cost V 2 bases and J 8 bases, with 10 bases left between them. This CDR3 spans 12 amino acids. CDR3 region: CASSFHREGYTF. The CDR3 DNA follows: TGTGCCAGCAGCTTCCACAGGGAAGGCTACACCTTC.

This sequence joins TRBV6-9 and TRBJ1-6; D call uncertain. Per the germline V gene, CDR1 is MNHGY and CDR2 is SVAAGI. V gave up 3 bases and J gave up 5 bases, with 8 bases separating them. The CDR3 runs 14 residues. CDR3 residues: CASSYGQNNSPLHF. In DNA, the CDR3 is TGTGCCAGCAGTTACGGCCAGAATAATTCACCCCTCCACTTT.

The chain uses TRBV5-4 and TRBJ1-2, with no clear D. Germline assignment: CDR1 SGHNT and CDR2 YYREEE (reference sequence). The CDR3 runs 15 residues. The ends were cut back, 4 bases at V and 3 bases at J, with 16 bases in the middle. CDR3 in DNA: TGTGCCAGCAGCCAACAACTCTCAGAATACTATGGCTACACCTTC. Its protein is CASSQQLSEYYGYTF.

This rearrangement joins TRBV5-6 to TRBJ2-7; 8 bases fit TRBD1. The V segment lost 3 bases and the J segment 2 bases; nucleotides outside the gene matches: 7. Germline V lookup: CDR1 SGHDT, CDR2 YYEEEE. This CDR3 region has 15 residues. CDR3 sequence: CASSYAGTGAYEQYF. The CDR3 bases are TGTGCCAGCAGCTACGCAGGGACAGGAGCCTACGAGCAGTACTTC.

The rearrangement links TRBV4-3 to TRBJ1-2, with TRBD1 identical over 7 bases. CDR1 LGHNA and CDR2 YSLEER come from the germline V gene. The CDR3 extends over 14 amino acids. The J segment lost 7 bases and the V segment lost 2 bases, leaving 7 bases of the junction unmatched. Here the CDR3 DNA reads TGCGCCAGCAGCCAAATTACAGGGGTCAGTGGCTACACCTTC. The encoded protein is CASSQITGVSGYTF.

This clone is medium-sized (0.01 to 0.1%). The rearrangement uses TRBV6-1 and TRBJ2-7; 11 bases align to TRBD1. This CDR3 comprises 14 residues. Germline V gene sequence: CDR1 MNHNS, CDR2 SASEGT. The CDR3 spells CASRVGQGGYEQYF. The CDR3 bases are TGTGCGAGCCGGGTGGGACAGGGGGGTTACGAGCAGTACTTC.

The chain's CDR3 is CASSSLTGNPYNEQFF. CDR3 DNA sequence: TGTGCCAGCAGCTCCCTCACGGGAAACCCCTACAATGAGCAGTTCTTC. The chain joins TRBV7-8 to TRBJ2-1, with TRBD2 as a possible D gene (5 bases). Germline V gene sequence: CDR1 SGHVS, CDR2 FQNEAQ. This CDR3 is 16 amino acids long. The V and J ends lost 4 bases and 2 bases respectively, with 15 bases between them.

The chain has TRBV19 and TRBJ2-1; D is undetermined. Germline loops: CDR1 LNHDA, CDR2 SQIVND (reference sequence). V was shortened by 0 bases and J by 3 bases, with 9 bases between the two germline ends. This CDR3 has 15 residues. CDR3 amino acids: CASSIERTVYNEQFF. The CDR3 bases are TGTGCCAGTAGTATAGAAAGAACCGTCTACAATGAGCAGTTCTTC.

The rearrangement links TRBV4-1 to TRBJ1-1; D is uncertain. In germline, CDR1 is MGHRA, CDR2 YSYEKL. The CDR3 has 14 residues. V dropped 1 base and J dropped 3 bases, with 9 bases sitting between them. In DNA, the CDR3 is TGCGCCAGCAGCCAAGGGGGAGGGTACACTGAAGCTTTCTTT. The encoded protein is CASSQGGGYTEAFF.

The chain uses TRBV28 and TRBJ2-5; D may be TRBD1 or TRBD2 (5 bases each). CDR3 length equals 14 residues. Deletions cut 2 bases from V and 2 bases from J, with 9 bases between. CDR1 is MDHEN, CDR2 SYDVKM, per germline. This CDR3 is CASSLRWGQETQYF. The CDR3 region has the DNA TGTGCCAGCAGTTTAAGATGGGGGCAAGAGACCCAGTACTTC.

In its sample, this clone was seen once. The rearrangement joins TRBV2 to TRBJ1-2; 7 bases line up with TRBD1. Trimming at V came to 6 bases and at J to 4 bases, leaving 11 bases not matched to a gene. This CDR3 spans 15 amino acids. Germline-derived CDR1 and CDR2 are SNHLY and FYNNEI. CDR3 bases: TGTGCCAGCAGGAGGACAGGCTTGGCTTCCTATGGCTACACCTTC. It translates to CASRRTGLASYGYTF.

The chain links TRBV4-1 to TRBJ2-3, with 10 bases aligning to TRBD1. CDR1 and CDR2 (germline): MGHRA, YSYEKL. The CDR3 runs to 15 residues. J lost 3 bases, V lost 4 bases, and 4 bases had no gene match. For the CDR3, the DNA is TGCGCCAGCAGCCTTAGGGACAGGGGAACAGATACGCAGTATTTT. This sequence encodes CASSLRDRGTDTQYF.